The TCR beta chain described here comes from a study of cytomegalovirus exposure and HLA in healthy donors. Overall study results and limits: A later analysis linked a missense DCLRE1C variant to TCR beta V- and J-gene trimming. A later analysis appeared to link common viral pathogens to several of the most significant clusters. Approximately 160 TCR beta chains were listed as cytomegalovirus-associated.

This PCR relied on a set of 60 Vbeta primers and 13 Jbeta primers. Sequenced by immunoSEQ multiplex PCR; TCRdb stores in-frame clones only, minus some. The sample includes under 200,000 clones, around 76% of them seen just once. On this clone: Its antigen is undetermined.

Sequencing was done on a sample of PBMCs. The sequence derives from a man between 60 and 70 years old in good health and CMV-seronegative.

CDR3 coding DNA: TGTGCCAGCAGTTCGCACCGGGACAGGGGATCCCAGTACTTC. Translation: CASSSHRDRGSQYF. The gene calls are TRBV6-5 and TRBJ2-5; TRBD1 agrees at 10 bases. This CDR3 is 14 amino acids long. Germline CDR1 reads MNHEY; CDR2 reads SVGAGI. J gave up 9 bases and V 4 bases, and 8 bases lay outside the gene matches.